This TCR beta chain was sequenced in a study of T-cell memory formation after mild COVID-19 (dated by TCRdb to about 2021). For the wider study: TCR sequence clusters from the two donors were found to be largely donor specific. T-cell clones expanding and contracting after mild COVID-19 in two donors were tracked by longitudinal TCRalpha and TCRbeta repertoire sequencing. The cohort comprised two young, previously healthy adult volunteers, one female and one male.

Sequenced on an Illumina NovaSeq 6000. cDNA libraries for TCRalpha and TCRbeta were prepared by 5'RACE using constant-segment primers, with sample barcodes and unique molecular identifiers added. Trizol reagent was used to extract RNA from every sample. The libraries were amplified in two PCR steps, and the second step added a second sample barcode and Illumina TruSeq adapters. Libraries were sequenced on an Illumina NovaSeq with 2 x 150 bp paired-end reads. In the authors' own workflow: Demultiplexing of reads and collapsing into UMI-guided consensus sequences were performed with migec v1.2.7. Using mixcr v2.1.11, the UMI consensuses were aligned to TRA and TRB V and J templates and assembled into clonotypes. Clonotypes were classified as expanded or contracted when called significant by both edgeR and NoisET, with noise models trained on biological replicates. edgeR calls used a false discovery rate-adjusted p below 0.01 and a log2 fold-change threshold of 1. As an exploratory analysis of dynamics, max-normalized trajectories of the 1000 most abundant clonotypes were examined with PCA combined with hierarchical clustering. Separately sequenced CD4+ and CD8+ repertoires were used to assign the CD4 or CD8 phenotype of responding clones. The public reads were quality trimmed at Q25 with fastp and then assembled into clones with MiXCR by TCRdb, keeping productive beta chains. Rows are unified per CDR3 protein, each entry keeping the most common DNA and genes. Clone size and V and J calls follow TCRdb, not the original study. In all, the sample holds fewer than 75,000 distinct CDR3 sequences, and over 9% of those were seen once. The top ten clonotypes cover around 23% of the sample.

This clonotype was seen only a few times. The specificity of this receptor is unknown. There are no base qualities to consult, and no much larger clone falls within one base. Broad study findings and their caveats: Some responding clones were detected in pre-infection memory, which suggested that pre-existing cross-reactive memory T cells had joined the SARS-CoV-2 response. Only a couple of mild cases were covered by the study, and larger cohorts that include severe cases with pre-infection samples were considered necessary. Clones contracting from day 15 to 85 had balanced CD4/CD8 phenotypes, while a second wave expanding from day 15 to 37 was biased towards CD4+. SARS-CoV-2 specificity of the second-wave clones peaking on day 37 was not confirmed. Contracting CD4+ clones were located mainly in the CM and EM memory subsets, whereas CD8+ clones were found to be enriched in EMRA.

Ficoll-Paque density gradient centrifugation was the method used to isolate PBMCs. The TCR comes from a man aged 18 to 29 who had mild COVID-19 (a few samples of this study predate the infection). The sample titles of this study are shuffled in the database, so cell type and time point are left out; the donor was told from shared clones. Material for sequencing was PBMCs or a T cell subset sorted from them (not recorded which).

The CDR3 has the sequence CAVTDRDNSPLHF. The sequence in DNA is TGTGCCGTAACGGACAGGGATAATTCACCCCTCCACTTT. Here the chain combines TRBV6-5 and TRBJ1-6; TRBD1 aligns with 8 central bases. The CDR3 numbers 13 residues from cysteine through phenylalanine. The read is trimmed to its CDR3 DNA, 39 bases read in frame from base 1. V lost 11 bases and J lost 5 bases, and the count of bases not matched to a germline gene is 5. Sequences MNHEY (CDR1) and SVGAGI (CDR2) are obtained from the germline V gene.